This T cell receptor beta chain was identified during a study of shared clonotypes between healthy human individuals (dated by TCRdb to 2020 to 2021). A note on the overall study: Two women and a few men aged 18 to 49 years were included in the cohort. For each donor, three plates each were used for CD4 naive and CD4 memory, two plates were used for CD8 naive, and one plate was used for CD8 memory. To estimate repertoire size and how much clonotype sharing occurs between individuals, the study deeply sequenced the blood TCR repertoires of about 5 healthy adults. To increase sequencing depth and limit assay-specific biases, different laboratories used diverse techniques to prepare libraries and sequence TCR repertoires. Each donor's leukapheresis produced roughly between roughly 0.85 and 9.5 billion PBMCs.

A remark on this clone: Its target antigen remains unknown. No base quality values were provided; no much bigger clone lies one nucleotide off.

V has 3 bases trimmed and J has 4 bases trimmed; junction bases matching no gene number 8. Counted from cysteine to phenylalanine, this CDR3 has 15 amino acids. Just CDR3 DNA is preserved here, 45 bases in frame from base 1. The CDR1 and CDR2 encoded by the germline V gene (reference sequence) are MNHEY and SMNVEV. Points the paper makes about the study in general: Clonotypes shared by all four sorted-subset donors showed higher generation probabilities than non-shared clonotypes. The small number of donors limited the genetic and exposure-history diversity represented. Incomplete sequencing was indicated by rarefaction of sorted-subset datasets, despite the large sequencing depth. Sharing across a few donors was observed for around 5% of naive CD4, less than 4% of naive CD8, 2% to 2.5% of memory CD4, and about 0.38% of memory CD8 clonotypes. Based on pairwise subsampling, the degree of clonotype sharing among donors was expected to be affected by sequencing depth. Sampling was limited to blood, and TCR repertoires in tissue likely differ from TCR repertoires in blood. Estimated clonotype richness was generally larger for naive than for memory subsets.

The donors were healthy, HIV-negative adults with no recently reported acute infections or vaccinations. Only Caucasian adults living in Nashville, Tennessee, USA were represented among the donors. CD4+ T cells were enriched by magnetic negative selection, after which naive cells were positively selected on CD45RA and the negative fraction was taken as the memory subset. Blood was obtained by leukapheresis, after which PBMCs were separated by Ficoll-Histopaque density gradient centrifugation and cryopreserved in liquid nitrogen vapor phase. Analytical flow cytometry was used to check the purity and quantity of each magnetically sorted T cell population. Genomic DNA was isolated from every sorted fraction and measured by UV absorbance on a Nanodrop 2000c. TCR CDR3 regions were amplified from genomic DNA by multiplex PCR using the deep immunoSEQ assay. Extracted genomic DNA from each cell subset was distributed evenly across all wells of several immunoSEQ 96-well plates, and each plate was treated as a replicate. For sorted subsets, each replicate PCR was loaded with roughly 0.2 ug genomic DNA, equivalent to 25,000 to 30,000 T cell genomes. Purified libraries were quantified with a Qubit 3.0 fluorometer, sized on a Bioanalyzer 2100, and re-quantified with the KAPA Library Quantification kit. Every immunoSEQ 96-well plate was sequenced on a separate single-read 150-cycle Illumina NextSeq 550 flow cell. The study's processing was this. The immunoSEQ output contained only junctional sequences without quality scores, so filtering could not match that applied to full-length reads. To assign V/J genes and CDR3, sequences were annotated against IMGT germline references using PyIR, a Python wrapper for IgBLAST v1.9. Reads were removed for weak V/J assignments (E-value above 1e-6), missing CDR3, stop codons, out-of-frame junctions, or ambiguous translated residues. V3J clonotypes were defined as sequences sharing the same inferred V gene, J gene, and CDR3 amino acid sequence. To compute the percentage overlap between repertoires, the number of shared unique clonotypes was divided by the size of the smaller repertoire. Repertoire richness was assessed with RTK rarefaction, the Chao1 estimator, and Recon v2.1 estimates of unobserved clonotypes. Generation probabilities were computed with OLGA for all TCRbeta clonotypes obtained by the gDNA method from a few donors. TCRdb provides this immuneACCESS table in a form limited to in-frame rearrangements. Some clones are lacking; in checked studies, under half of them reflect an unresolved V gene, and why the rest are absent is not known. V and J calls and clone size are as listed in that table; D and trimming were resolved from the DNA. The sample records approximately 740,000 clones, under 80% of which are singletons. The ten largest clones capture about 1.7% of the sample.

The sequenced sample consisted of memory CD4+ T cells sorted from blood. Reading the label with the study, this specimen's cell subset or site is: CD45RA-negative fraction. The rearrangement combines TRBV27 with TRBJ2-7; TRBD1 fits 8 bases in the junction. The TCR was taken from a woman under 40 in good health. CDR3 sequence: CASSLSRGLRYEQYF. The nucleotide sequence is TGTGCCAGCAGTTTGTCCAGGGGGCTCAGGTACGAGCAGTACTTC.